A selection of T cell receptor beta chains follows, all from one sample in a study of blood T cell repertoires in COVID-19. Using immunoSEQ multiplex PCR, the repertoire was profiled, and TCRdb retains in-frame clones only, with some absent. The top ten clones hold 5% to 6.5% of a sample with some 110,000 clones, 70% to 90% of them seen once. The source material was peripheral blood. The receptor source for this set is a human donor in a cohort sampled during active COVID-19. The CDR3 runs from the conserved cysteine through the conserved F or W. Fields, in order: D gene, clone size, V gene, J gene, CDR3 length, CDR3 DNA, CDR3 protein. A D gene is named only where the DNA matches it firmly. The size field is filled for only some rows; it gives once, few, many or a size class.

D: NA; size: NA; V: TRBV7-9; J: TRBJ2-7; length: 13; DNA: TGTGCCAGCAGCCTGGACTACTCCTACGAGCAGTACTTC; CDR3: CASSLDYSYEQYF
D: NA; size: NA; V: TRBV5-1; J: TRBJ1-1; length: 16; DNA: TGCGCCAGCAGCACCGGCGGGTTCCTCATGAACACTGAAGCTTTCTTT; CDR3: CASSTGGFLMNTEAFF
D: NA; size: NA; V: TRBV28; J: TRBJ1-4; length: 14; DNA: TGTGCCAGCAGCCCCAGAGGGTATAATGAAAAACTGTTTTTT; CDR3: CASSPRGYNEKLFF
D: NA; size: NA; V: TRBV3-1/TRBV3-2; J: TRBJ1-1; length: 15; DNA: TGTGCCAGCAGCCAAGGCGGTTTGCGGGCCACTGAAGCTTTCTTT; CDR3: CASSQGGLRATEAFF
D: NA; size: NA; V: TRBV28; J: TRBJ2-5; length: 12; DNA: TGTGCCAGCACCCAGGCCAGGGAGACCCAGTACTTC; CDR3: CASTQARETQYF
D: NA; size: once; V: TRBV14; J: TRBJ2-1; length: 16; DNA: TGTGCCAGCAGTCCCTACGGACAGTTCCCCTACAATGAGCAGTTCTTC; CDR3: CASSPYGQFPYNEQFF
D: TRBD1; size: NA; V: TRBV12-5; J: TRBJ1-1; length: 17; DNA: TGTGCTAGTGGTCCCCAATCCCGAACAGGGGGCTGGACTGAAGCTTTCTTT; CDR3: CASGPQSRTGGWTEAFF
D: TRBD2; size: NA; V: TRBV2; J: TRBJ2-1; length: 16; DNA: TGTGCCAGCAGTGACCGAACTAGCGGGGGGGCCAATGAGCAGTTCTTC; CDR3: CASSDRTSGGANEQFF
D: NA; size: NA; V: TRBV11-3; J: TRBJ2-3; length: 13; DNA: TGTGCCAGCATGCCGGCAGGGAATGATACGCAGTATTTT; CDR3: CASMPAGNDTQYF
D: TRBD2; size: NA; V: TRBV28; J: TRBJ2-3; length: 15; DNA: TGTGCCAGCAGTTTCGGCGGGGGGGAAGAAGATACGCAGTATTTT; CDR3: CASSFGGGEEDTQYF
D: NA; size: NA; V: TRBV19; J: TRBJ1-2; length: 14; DNA: TGTGCCAGTAGTATCCAATTGAGTAGAGGTGGCTACACCTTC; CDR3: CASSIQLSRGGYTF
D: NA; size: once; V: TRBV19; J: TRBJ1-1; length: 15; DNA: TGTGCCAGTTGGGACCGAAAGGGGAGGCACACTGAAGCTTTCTTT; CDR3: CASWDRKGRHTEAFF
D: TRBD1; size: NA; V: TRBV18; J: TRBJ2-7; length: 15; DNA: TGTGCCAGCTCACCGGGGACAGGGTCGACCTACGAGCAGTACTTC; CDR3: CASSPGTGSTYEQYF
D: NA; size: NA; V: TRBV12-3/TRBV12-4; J: TRBJ2-1; length: 13; DNA: TGTGCCAGCAGTTTAGCGGGGGCCAATGAGCAGTTCTTC; CDR3: CASSLAGANEQFF
D: NA; size: NA; V: TRBV7-2; J: TRBJ1-2; length: 19; DNA: TGTGCCAGCAGCCCCCTGATCGGGGGGCAGAAACTACAAAACTATGGCTACACCTTC; CDR3: CASSPLIGGQKLQNYGYTF
D: TRBD1; size: NA; V: TRBV5-4; J: TRBJ2-7; length: 16; DNA: TGTGCCAGCAGCTCGATAGGGACAGGGGAACTCTACGAGCAGTACTTC; CDR3: CASSSIGTGELYEQYF
D: TRBD1; size: NA; V: TRBV19; J: TRBJ1-5; length: 13; DNA: TGTGCCACATCCGGGACAGGGGATCAGCCCCAGCATTTT; CDR3: CATSGTGDQPQHF
D: NA; size: NA; V: TRBV27; J: TRBJ2-7; length: 14; DNA: TGTGCCAGCAGTTTCGGTCTGGGGGCGGGCGAGCAGTACTTC; CDR3: CASSFGLGAGEQYF
D: NA; size: NA; V: TRBV5-8; J: TRBJ1-2; length: 13; DNA: TGTGCCAGCAGCTTGGCCCAACAGATCCACCCCTTCTTC; CDR3: CASSLAQQIHPFF
D: NA; size: once; V: TRBV28; J: TRBJ1-5; length: 13; DNA: TGTGCCAGCAGTTTTTTGAGGAATCAGCCCCAGCATTTT; CDR3: CASSFLRNQPQHF
D: NA; size: NA; V: TRBV20-1; J: TRBJ2-7; length: 11; DNA: TGCAGTGCTATAGACAGCGTGGGGCAGTACTTC; CDR3: CSAIDSVGQYF
D: TRBD1; size: NA; V: TRBV6-1; J: TRBJ2-5; length: 13; DNA: TGTGCCAGCAGTGAGGGACAGTCAGTGACCCAGTACTTC; CDR3: CASSEGQSVTQYF
D: TRBD1; size: NA; V: TRBV6-6; J: TRBJ2-2; length: 18; DNA: TGTGCCAGCAGTCCGTATCCCGACAGGGGGCGCAACACCGGGGAGCTGTTTTTT; CDR3: CASSPYPDRGRNTGELFF
D: NA; size: NA; V: TRBV2; J: TRBJ2-7; length: 13; DNA: TGTGCCAGCAGGACGGCTAGCACCTACGAGCAGTACTTC; CDR3: CASRTASTYEQYF
D: TRBD2; size: few; V: TRBV25-1; J: TRBJ2-2; length: 17; DNA: TGTGCCAGCAGTCCGGCGACTAGCGGGATTAACACCGGGGAGCTGTTTTTT; CDR3: CASSPATSGINTGELFF
D: NA; size: NA; V: TRBV7-6; J: TRBJ2-5; length: 15; DNA: TGTGCCAGCACCAGCTCGGGAGTGAACCAAGAGACCCAGTACTTC; CDR3: CASTSSGVNQETQYF
D: NA; size: NA; V: TRBV14; J: TRBJ2-3; length: 13; DNA: TGTGCCAGCACTCAAAGTGCGGGGAATACGCAGTATTTT; CDR3: CASTQSAGNTQYF
D: NA; size: NA; V: TRBV15; J: TRBJ2-7; length: 15; DNA: TGTGCCACCAGCAGAGCCAGGGCCAGATCCTACGAGCAGTACTTC; CDR3: CATSRARARSYEQYF
D: NA; size: NA; V: TRBV28; J: TRBJ2-7; length: 13; DNA: TGTGCCAGCAGAGGGTCAGGGACCTACGAGCAGTACTTC; CDR3: CASRGSGTYEQYF
D: TRBD1; size: NA; V: TRBV6-1; J: TRBJ1-4; length: 15; DNA: TGTGCCAGCAGTGAGACGACAGGGGTGTTGGAAAAACTGTTTTTT; CDR3: CASSETTGVLEKLFF
D: NA; size: once; V: TRBV6-5; J: TRBJ2-2; length: 12; DNA: TGTGCCAGCAGCTTGAACACCGGGGAGCTGTTTTTT; CDR3: CASSLNTGELFF
D: NA; size: once; V: TRBV5-1; J: TRBJ2-5; length: 14; DNA: TGCGCCAGCAGCCAGTCTAGCGAGCAAGAGACCCAGTACTTC; CDR3: CASSQSSEQETQYF
D: NA; size: NA; V: TRBV25-1; J: TRBJ2-1; length: 14; DNA: TGTGCCAGCAAAACAGCAAGCTCCTACAATGAGCAGTTCTTC; CDR3: CASKTASSYNEQFF
D: NA; size: NA; V: TRBV28; J: TRBJ1-4; length: 13; DNA: TGTGCCAGCAGTTCCCCGGGGGATGAAAAACTGTTTTTT; CDR3: CASSSPGDEKLFF
D: NA; size: NA; V: TRBV5-1; J: TRBJ2-7; length: 14; DNA: TGCGCCAGCAGCCCTCGATCTACCGCCTACGAGCAGTACTTC; CDR3: CASSPRSTAYEQYF